This T cell receptor (beta chain) was sequenced in a study of CXCR3-negative and CXCR3-positive naive CD8 T cells. The libraries of TRB cDNA were prepared using 5' RACE with UMI labels. From the 5' RACE reads, TCRdb lists one entry per CDR3 protein and no DNA. The sample data list 20,000 to 30,000 distinct CDR3 sequences. CDR3 length: 14 residues. Germline CDR1 and CDR2: MNHEY and SVGAGI. This chain joins TRBV6-5 and TRBJ1-1; TCRdb's D call of TRBD1 is untestable without DNA. The sample taken for sequencing was naive CXCR3- CD8+ T cells from blood. Regarding subset: CD45RO-CCR7+CD27+CD95- naive CD8+ T cells lacking CXCR3 (TNR3-). The sequence was obtained from a human donor in good health. Some clones in this sample may be carry-over from other donors' samples. The CDR3 sequence: CASSYKFTGLEAFF.